These 5 T cell receptor beta chains originate from one sample sequenced in a study of Graves' ophthalmopathy and Graves' hyperthyroidism. RNA transcripts were the source from which TCR beta CDR3 regions were amplified. A first-round RT-PCR used HTBI primers, followed by a second-round multiplex PCR. Using its own MiXCR run on the multiplex PCR reads, TCRdb lists one record per CDR3 protein. The sample lists around 660,000 distinct CDR3 sequences; just over 40% were seen once. The sequencing input was peripheral blood. The receptors were gathered from an adult man with Graves' ophthalmopathy.

The rearrangement uses TRBV7-9 and TRBJ2-5, with TRBD1 identical over 7 bases. Trimming cost V 5 bases and J 3 bases; bases outside gene matches: 15. The germline V gene has CDR1 SEHNR and CDR2 FQNEAQ (reference sequence). This CDR3 spans 17 amino acids. The CDR3 loop reads CASSQTHPGGTEETQYF. DNA of the CDR3: TGTGCCAGCAGCCAAACCCATCCAGGGGGTACGGAAGAGACCCAGTACTTC.

This clonotype was seen many times. A read error may produce the germline difference seen at one junction end. V is TRBV9 and J is TRBJ2-6; no clear D. Germline CDR1 and CDR2: SGDLS and YYNGEE. The CDR3 length is 11 residues. CDR3 DNA sequence: TGTGCCAGCAGCGTAGAAGGACCCTGTGGTTTC. It translates to CASSVEGPCGF. Full variable domain (outside the CDR3, taken from reference TRBV9 and TRBJ2-6): DSGVTQTPKHLITATGQRVTLRCSPRSGDLSVYWYQQSLDQGLQFLIQYYNGEERAKGNILERFSAQQFPDLHSELNLSSLELGDSALYFCASSVEGPCGFGAGSRLTVL.

V and J are TRBV27 and TRBJ1-2; perhaps TRBD1 as D (6 bases). V was cut by 3 bases and J by 7 bases, with 15 bases left in between. The germline gives CDR1 MNHEY, CDR2 SMNVEV (reference sequence). CDR3 size: 14 residues. In DNA, the CDR3 is TGTGCCAGCAGTTTCGCGGGGGCGAGGAGTGGCTACACCTTC. Protein product: CASSFAGARSGYTF.

V and J are TRBV25-1 and TRBJ2-5, with 11 bases fitting TRBD2. This CDR3 comprises 16 residues. The trim removed 6 bases at V and 5 bases at J, leaving 11 bases unmatched. Germline V gives CDR1 MGHDK, CDR2 SYGVNS. CDR3 in amino acids: CASSLGLAGMNETQYF. CDR3 sequence (DNA): TGTGCCAGCAGCTTAGGACTAGCGGGTATGAATGAGACCCAGTACTTC.

This clonotype was seen repeatedly, ten times or more. The chain employs TRBV5-1 and TRBJ1-1; maybe TRBD1 (6 bases). V was cut by 0 bases and J by 5 bases, with 14 bases left in between. There are 15 residues in the CDR3. The germline V gene has CDR1 SGHRS and CDR2 YFSETQ. The CDR3 coding sequence is TGCGCCAGCAGCTTGGTAGCATCCCAGGGGACTGAAGCTTTCTTT. This translates into CASSLVASQGTEAFF.